In this sample, the clone carrying this TCR beta chain turned up a few times. Antigen: not known. The isolated RNA, all of it, was reverse transcribed, so expressed TCRB transcripts were what got sequenced. Using immunoSEQ multiplex PCR, the repertoire was profiled, and TCRdb retains in-frame clones only, with some absent. The sample has 350,000 to 450,000 clones; roughly 16% are singletons. This entry is derived from a study of beta chain features in type 1 diabetes. Findings and limits, study-wide: More deletions and fewer insertions at VDJ junctions were found in patients with type 1 diabetes. Researchers caution that PCR might favor shorter templates, equally among patients and controls. cDNA-based sequencing might over-represent cells highly expressing TCR.

Sequences were obtained from naive CD4+ T cells from blood. The TCR comes from a woman between 18 and 29 years old in good health.

DNA of the CDR3: TGTGCCAGCAGCTTCCCGGGGCAAGAGACCCAGTACTTC. Its translation: CASSFPGQETQYF. The genes are TRBV5-6 and TRBJ2-5, with a weak D call TRBD2 (5 bases). Germline loops: CDR1 SGHDT, CDR2 YYEEEE. The CDR3 spans 13 residues. Trimming shortened V by 2 bases and J by 2 bases, and 7 bases separated the two germline ends.